The following is a T cell receptor (beta chain) sequence with its context. Its antigen remains unknown. Since a much larger clone is just one base distant, this may be a read error. Germline CDR1 is SQVTM and CDR2 is ANQGSEA. The CDR3 runs 13 residues. The source of the sample is a study of tumor-infiltrating lymphocytes in primary liver carcinoma. TCR beta cDNA was prepared out of around 460 ng total RNA by means of a constant-region primer. Researchers made the TCR beta libraries by running three nested multiplex PCR rounds with slightly modified ARM-PCR. For approximately 11 cycles apiece, the opening two PCR rounds ran with TRBV1-TRBV30 forward primers and a C-beta reverse primer. TCRdb ran MiXCR on the multiplex PCR reads and lists one entry per CDR3 protein. Seen here are 95,000 to 150,000 distinct CDR3 sequences, 60% to 70% observed once, and the top ten hold around 8.5%. The roughly 18-32 mg bulk tissue piece was not sorted before simultaneous RNA and DNA extraction. Samples came from superior, inferior, lateral poles and tumor centre. The study found over 75% viable tumor cells in every tumor sample.

Study results and caveats: Tumor region pairs showed greater overlap than either tumor-adjacent or tumor-blood pairs did.

The TCR was taken from a woman aged 60 to 75 with primary liver carcinoma and hepatitis B virus infection. The specimen was liver tumor tissue from sampling region 1. Regarding subset: tumor region T1, superior pole. V and J are TRBV29-1 and TRBJ1-1; D is possibly TRBD1 (5 bases). CDR3 DNA: TGCAGCGTTCAAGATCAGGCCTCAGGGGAAGCTTTCTTT. Translating gives CSVQDQASGEAFF.